This TCR beta chain was sequenced during a study of T-cell reconstitution after alpha-beta-depleted transplantation in children. The CDR3 contains 13 residues. CDR1 is SQVTM and CDR2 is ANQGSEA in the germline V gene. Library preparation (for TCRbeta) was performed with unique molecular identifiers. TCRdb analysed the PCR reads with MiXCR anew, one entry per CDR3 protein. Among around 530,000 distinct CDR3 sequences listed, about 33% were seen once. Source: PBMCs from the stem cell graft donor, taken from the stem cell graft. The V gene is TRBV29-1, the J gene TRBJ1-4; D gene uncertain. This TCR derives from a human donor who donated a stem cell graft to a child with aplastic anemia. The CDR3 DNA follows: TGCAGTGCCTCGGCGGCCTATAATGAAAAACTGTTTTTT. Translating it yields CSASAAYNEKLFF.